One and the same sample provided the 20 T cell receptor beta chains below, sequenced in a study of identical twins. One entry per CDR3 protein, called by TCRdb with MiXCR from the 5' RACE reads. The sample includes some 900,000 distinct CDR3 sequences, 9% to 15% of them seen just once. These data also formed part of another study, on yellow fever vaccine responses in identical twins.

The sample was PBMCs. Receptors originate from a woman aged 18-29 years in good health.

In its sample, this clonotype was seen many times. The CDR3 nucleotides are TGTGCCAGCCAAGCACTAGCGGGTGGGCGTGGTGAGCAGTTCTTC. It is translated as CASQALAGGRGEQFF. The chain combines TRBV5-6 with TRBJ2-1; 9 positions agree with TRBD2. After removal of 7 bases from V and 9 bases from J, the junction contained 14 bases not matched to a gene. Germline values: CDR1 SGHDT, CDR2 YYEEEE. This CDR3 contains 15 residues.

This clonotype was counted many times. The chain combines TRBV10-3 with TRBJ2-5, with D possibly being TRBD2 (5 bases). V lost 2 bases to trimming and J lost 3 bases, with 7 bases between them. In germline, CDR1 is ENHRY, CDR2 SYGVKD. This CDR3 contains 13 residues. CDR3 in DNA: TGTGCCATCAGTGAGCGGCGGGAAGAGACCCAGTACTTC. Translation: CAISERREETQYF.

This clonotype was seen at least ten times. This chain's CDR3 is CASSLGLVMTGELFF. The CDR3 bases are TGTGCCAGCAGCTTAGGACTAGTAATGACCGGGGAGCTGTTTTTT. The gene calls are TRBV7-2 and TRBJ2-2; maybe TRBD2 (6 bases). The CDR3 extends over 15 amino acids. The V end was cut by 1 base, the J end by 5 bases, with 11 bases between. CDR1 SGHTA and CDR2 FQGNSA come from the germline V gene. Looking up the rest from reference TRBV7-2 and TRBJ2-2 gives the full variable domain: GAGVSQSPSNKVTEKGKDVELRCDPISGHTALYWYRQSLGQGLEFLIYFQGNSAPDKSGLPSDRFSAERTGGSVSTLTIQRTQQEDSAVYLCASSLGLVMTGELFFGEGSRLTVL.

The chain couples TRBV6-5 to TRBJ2-7; D remains unclear. The CDR3 is 12 residues long. The germline V and J ends were trimmed by 4 bases and 7 bases, with 11 bases remaining between them. Per germline, CDR1 MNHEY and CDR2 SVGAGI. The CDR3 nucleotides read TGTGCCAGCAGTTCACAGTTATTGGAGCAGTACTTC. Encoded protein: CASSSQLLEQYF.

This clonotype was seen a few times. This chain connects TRBV5-1 to TRBJ2-5, with TRBD2 matching 7 bases. CDR1 SGHRS and CDR2 YFSETQ come from the germline V gene. There are 15 residues in the CDR3. With 4 bases clipped from V and 5 bases from J, the junction kept 11 bases outside the gene matches. CDR3 nucleotide sequence: TGCGCCAGCAGCGAGCGGGGTTTATACGGGGAGACCCAGTACTTC. It codes for CASSERGLYGETQYF.

This clonotype appeared a few times. The V gene is TRBV4-1, the J gene TRBJ2-2; 9 nucleotides align to TRBD1. Germline V gives CDR1 MGHRA, CDR2 YSYEKL. The CDR3 is 17 amino acids. V lost 0 bases and J lost 7; bases outside the gene matches: 9. CDR3 residues: CASSQDRDRAWGGELFF. DNA of the CDR3: TGCGCCAGCAGCCAAGATCGGGACAGGGCCTGGGGCGGGGAGCTGTTTTTT.

In its sample, this clonotype was seen many times. V and J are TRBV5-1 and TRBJ2-1; D is ambiguous. Germline loops: CDR1 SGHRS, CDR2 YFSETQ. The CDR3 has 14 amino acids. V was trimmed by 4 bases and J by 8 bases, leaving 16 bases between them. The CDR3 loop is CASSMEALRDEQFF. CDR3 DNA sequence: TGCGCCAGCAGCATGGAAGCCCTCCGAGATGAGCAGTTCTTC.

The chain couples TRBV12-3 or TRBV12-4 to TRBJ1-2, with 11 bases aligning to TRBD1. This CDR3 has 15 residues. Trimming at V came to 5 bases and at J to 3 bases, leaving 5 bases not matched to a gene. The CDR3 sequence: CASSPGQGADYGYTF. For the CDR3, the DNA is TGTGCCAGCAGTCCCGGACAGGGGGCGGACTATGGCTACACCTTC.

This clonotype was detected many times. The chain recombines TRBV6-4 with TRBJ2-3; 7 bases are a match to TRBD2. V lost 5 bases and J lost 1; bases outside the gene matches: 3. From germline, CDR1 is MRHNA and CDR2 SNTAGT. This CDR3 has 14 amino acids. CDR3 in DNA: TGTGCCAGCAGTCGCGCGGGAGGCACAGATACGCAGTATTTT. Encoded protein: CASSRAGGTDTQYF.

This clonotype was observed a few times. V is TRBV4-1 and J is TRBJ1-1; no clear D. CDR3 length equals 14 residues. Germline V gene lookup returns CDR1 MGHRA and CDR2 YSYEKL. Deletions cut 0 bases from V and 3 bases from J, with 8 bases between. The CDR3 here is CASSQDVADTEAFF. As DNA, the CDR3 is TGCGCCAGCAGCCAAGATGTCGCGGACACTGAAGCTTTCTTT.

This clonotype was seen a few times. The chain is built from TRBV5-1 and TRBJ2-7; D is undetermined. The CDR3 contains 12 residues. V lost 5 bases to trimming and J lost 4 bases, with 10 bases between them. Germline CDR1 and CDR2: SGHRS and YFSETQ. CDR3 nucleotides: TGCGCCAGCAGGGCTATGGGTTACGAGCAGTACTTC. Its protein product is CASRAMGYEQYF.

The gene calls are TRBV5-6 and TRBJ2-7; TRBD1 might be the D (6 bases). Trimming took 5 bases from V and 3 from J, leaving 15 bases between them. The CDR3 runs to 14 residues. The germline gives CDR1 SGHDT, CDR2 YYEEEE. The CDR3: CASSSPGTLYEQYV. The CDR3 DNA sequence: TGTGCCAGCAGTAGTCCCGGGACACTCTACGAGCAGTACGTC.

The genes are TRBV7-2 and TRBJ2-5; 7 nucleotides agree with TRBD1. This CDR3 contains 13 residues. The V gene's germline CDR1 is SGHTA and CDR2 FQGNSA. With V trimmed by 10 bases and J by 5 bases, 10 bases remained unmatched. CDR3 protein: CANQGGRLETQYF. DNA for the CDR3: TGTGCCAACCAAGGGGGCCGTCTGGAGACCCAGTACTTC.

The chain joins TRBV20-1 to TRBJ2-1, with a possible D match to TRBD2 (7 bases). Between the trimmed V and J ends, which lost 6 bases and 6 bases, there was a span of 18 bases. Germline V CDR1 and CDR2: DFQATT, SNEGSKA (reference sequence). This CDR3 is 14 amino acids long. CDR3 DNA: TGCAGTGCGGGGGGGGGCAGATCGTTCAATGAGCAGTTCTTC. This translates into CSAGGGRSFNEQFF.

The chain couples TRBV5-1 to TRBJ1-1; 7 bases are a match to TRBD1. The length of the CDR3 is 14 residues. The germline V gene encodes CDR1 SGHRS and CDR2 YFSETQ. With V trimmed by 2 bases and J by 3 bases, 4 bases remained unmatched. The CDR3 DNA reads TGCGCCAGCAGCTTTCAGGGGGGAGACACTGAAGCTTTCTTT. It yields the protein CASSFQGGDTEAFF.

This clonotype has at least ten counts. The chain is built from TRBV12-3 or TRBV12-4 and TRBJ2-4; 11 bases map to TRBD2. The CDR3 is made up of 17 amino acids. With V trimmed by 1 base and J by 0 bases, 2 bases remained unmatched. The CDR3 DNA is TGTGCCAGCAGTTTAGACGGACTAGCGGGAGCCAAAAACATTCAGTACTTC. Protein product: CASSLDGLAGAKNIQYF.

The chain uses TRBV20-1 and TRBJ1-1; a possible D gene is TRBD1 (5 bases). The CDR3 contains 13 residues. Between the trimmed V and J ends, which lost 6 bases and 5 bases, there was a span of 16 bases. CDR1 is DFQATT and CDR2 is SNEGSKA in the germline V gene (reference sequence). The CDR3 sequence: CSAPLSGRTEAFF. In nucleotides, the CDR3 is TGCAGTGCACCACTCTCAGGGAGAACTGAAGCTTTCTTT.

V usage is TRBV13 and J usage is TRBJ2-4; 10 bases agree with TRBD2. CDR1 and CDR2 (germline): PRHDT, FYEKMQ (reference sequence). The CDR3 has 17 residues. Trimming removed 5 bases from V and 1 base from J; junction bases left unmatched: 8. CDR3 coding DNA: TGTGCCAGCAGCCGGACGAAGCGGGAGGGCGCCAAAAACATTCAGTACTTC. It translates to CASSRTKREGAKNIQYF.

This clonotype occurred once. The junction departs from germline at one end; a sequencing error may be responsible. The gene calls are TRBV10-1 and TRBJ2-3; a possible D gene is TRBD2 (6 bases). The CDR3 sequence is 13 residues long. Germline V gene data show CDR1 as WNHNN and CDR2 as SYGVQD (reference sequence). In DNA form, the CDR3 reads TGCGCCAGCAGTGAGGCCCCGGGGGATACGCAGAATTTT. This translates into CASSEAPGDTQNF.

This clonotype came up many times. This chain connects TRBV12-3 or TRBV12-4 to TRBJ2-3; D may be TRBD1 or TRBD2 (5 bases each). Deletions cut 6 bases from V and 2 bases from J, with 9 bases between. The CDR3 spans 13 residues. CDR3 residues: CASSGAFTDTQYF. The CDR3 DNA is TGTGCCAGCAGCGGGGCTTTCACAGATACGCAGTATTTT.